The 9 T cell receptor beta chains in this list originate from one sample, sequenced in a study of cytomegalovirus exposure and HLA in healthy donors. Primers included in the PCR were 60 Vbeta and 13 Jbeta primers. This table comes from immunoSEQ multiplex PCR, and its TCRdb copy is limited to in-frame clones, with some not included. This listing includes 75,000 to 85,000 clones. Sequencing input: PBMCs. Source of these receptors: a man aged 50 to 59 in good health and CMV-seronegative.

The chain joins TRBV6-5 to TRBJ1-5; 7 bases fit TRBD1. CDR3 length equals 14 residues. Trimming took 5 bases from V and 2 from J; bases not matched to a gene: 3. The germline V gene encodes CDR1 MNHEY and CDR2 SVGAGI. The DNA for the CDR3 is TGTGCCAGCAGTGACCAGGGGGGCAATCAGCCCCAGCATTTT. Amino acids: CASSDQGGNQPQHF.

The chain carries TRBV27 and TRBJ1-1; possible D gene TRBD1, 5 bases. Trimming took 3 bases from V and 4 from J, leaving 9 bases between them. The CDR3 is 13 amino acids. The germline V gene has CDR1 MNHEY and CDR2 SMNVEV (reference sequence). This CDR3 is CASSFRGVTEAFF. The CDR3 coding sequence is TGTGCCAGCAGTTTTCGGGGGGTCACTGAAGCTTTCTTT.

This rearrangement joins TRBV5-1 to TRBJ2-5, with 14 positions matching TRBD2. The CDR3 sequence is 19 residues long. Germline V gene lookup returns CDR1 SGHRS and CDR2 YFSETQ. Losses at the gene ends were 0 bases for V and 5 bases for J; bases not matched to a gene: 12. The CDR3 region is CASSLGLAGGADLSETQYF. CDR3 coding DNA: TGCGCCAGCAGCTTGGGACTAGCGGGGGGGGCTGACTTAAGTGAGACCCAGTACTTC.

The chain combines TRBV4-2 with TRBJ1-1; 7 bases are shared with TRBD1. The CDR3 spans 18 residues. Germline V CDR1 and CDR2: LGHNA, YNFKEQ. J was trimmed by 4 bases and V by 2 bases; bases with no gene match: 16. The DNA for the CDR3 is TGTGCCAGCAGCCAATTCCTCTTGGAGGGGGCCTTCGGCACTGAAGCTTTCTTT. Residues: CASSQFLLEGAFGTEAFF.

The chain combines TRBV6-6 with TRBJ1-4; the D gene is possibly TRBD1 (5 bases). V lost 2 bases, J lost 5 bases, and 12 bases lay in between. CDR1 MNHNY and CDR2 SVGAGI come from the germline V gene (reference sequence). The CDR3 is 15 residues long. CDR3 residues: CASSYIPRQNEKLFF. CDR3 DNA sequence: TGTGCCAGCAGTTACATCCCCCGACAGAATGAAAAACTGTTTTTT.

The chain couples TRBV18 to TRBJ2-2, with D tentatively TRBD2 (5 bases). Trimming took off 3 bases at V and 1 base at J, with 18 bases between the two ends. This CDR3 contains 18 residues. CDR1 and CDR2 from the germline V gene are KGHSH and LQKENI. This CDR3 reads CASSPTLRGAVNTGELFF. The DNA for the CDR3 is TGTGCCAGCTCACCTACCCTTCGGGGAGCGGTGAACACCGGGGAGCTGTTTTTT.

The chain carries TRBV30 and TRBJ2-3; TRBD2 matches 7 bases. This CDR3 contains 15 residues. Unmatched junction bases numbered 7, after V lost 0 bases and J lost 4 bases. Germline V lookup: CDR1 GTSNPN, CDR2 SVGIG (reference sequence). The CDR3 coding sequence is TGTGCCTGGAGTGTACTCCCTGGACTAGCAGATACGCAGTATTTT. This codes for CAWSVLPGLADTQYF. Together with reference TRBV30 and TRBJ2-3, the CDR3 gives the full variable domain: SQTIHQWPATLVQPVGSPLSLECTVEGTSNPNLYWYRQAAGRGLQLLFYSVGIGQISSEVPQNLSASRPQDRQFILSSKKLLLSDSGFYLCAWSVLPGLADTQYFGPGTRLTVL.

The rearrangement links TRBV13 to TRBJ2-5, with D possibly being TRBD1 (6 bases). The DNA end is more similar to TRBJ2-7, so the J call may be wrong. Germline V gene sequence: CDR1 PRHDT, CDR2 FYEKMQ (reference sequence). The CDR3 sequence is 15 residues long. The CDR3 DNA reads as TGTGCCAGCAGCTTAAGGGTCACAGGGTACTACGAGCAGTACTTC. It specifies CASSLRVTGYYEQYF.

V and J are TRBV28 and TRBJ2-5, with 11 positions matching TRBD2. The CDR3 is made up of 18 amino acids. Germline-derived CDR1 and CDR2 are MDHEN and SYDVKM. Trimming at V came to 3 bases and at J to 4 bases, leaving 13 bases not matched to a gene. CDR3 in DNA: TGTGCCAGCAGTTTTGGCCTCTTTAGCGGGGGGGCGGGAGAGACCCAGTACTTC. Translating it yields CASSFGLFSGGAGETQYF.